The 6 T cell receptor beta chains listed next were all sequenced from one sample in a study of blood T cell repertoires in COVID-19 (dated by TCRdb to about 2020). The library was produced with the immunoSEQ multiplex PCR assay. TCRdb holds this immuneACCESS table with in-frame rearrangements only. Some clones are missing; in checked studies, unresolved V genes explain under half, and the rest has no known cause. The sample includes fewer than 500,000 clones, with approximately 92% observed a single time. The ten largest clonotypes hold more than 0.95% of the sample. The sample taken for sequencing was PBMCs or T cells enriched from blood (not recorded which). These TCRs come from a man younger than 40 who had recovered from COVID-19.

The chain employs TRBV30 and TRBJ2-2; D is unclear. The CDR3 has 12 amino acids. V lost 8 bases, J lost 4 bases, and 11 bases lay in between. CDR1 is GTSNPN, CDR2 SVGIG, per germline (reference sequence). For the CDR3, the DNA is TGTGCCAGACTTATGGGCACCGGGGAGCTGTTTTTT. This encodes CARLMGTGELFF.

The chain employs TRBV6-5 and TRBJ2-7; 7 bases match TRBD2. The CDR3 loop spans 15 amino acids. The V and J ends lost 8 bases and 5 bases, in that order; junction bases with no gene match: 15. CDR1 is MNHEY and CDR2 is SVGAGI in the germline V gene. The CDR3 reads CASPLEGRGSDEQYF. CDR3 coding DNA: TGTGCCAGCCCCCTGGAGGGGCGGGGGAGCGACGAGCAGTACTTC.

The chain combines TRBV27 with TRBJ2-1; D is possibly TRBD2 (6 bases). V lost 6 bases and J 0 bases, leaving 24 bases between the germline ends. This CDR3 contains 19 residues. CDR1 and CDR2 (germline): MNHEY, SMNVEV (reference sequence). The CDR3 loop is CASRPFKGVGTYSYNEQFF. Written as DNA, the CDR3 is TGTGCCAGCAGACCCTTTAAGGGTGTGGGGACTTACTCCTACAATGAGCAGTTCTTC.

CDR3 nucleotide sequence: TGTGCCAGCAGCTCCCCAGGGGGATGGACCGGGGAGCTGTTTTTT. Translating gives CASSSPGGWTGELFF. V and J are TRBV13 and TRBJ2-2, with 7 bases fitting TRBD1. This CDR3 is built from 15 residues. The ends lost 4 bases at V and 5 bases at J; junction bases unmatched: 7. Germline CDR1 reads PRHDT; CDR2 reads FYEKMQ (reference sequence).

The CDR3 protein is CASSIRQRNEQFF. DNA of the CDR3: TGTGCCAGTAGTATTCGGCAGAGGAATGAGCAGTTCTTC. The chain combines TRBV19 with TRBJ2-1; D gene unclear. V gave up 3 bases and J gave up 7 bases, with 10 bases separating them. This CDR3 has 13 amino acids. Germline V lookup: CDR1 LNHDA, CDR2 SQIVND (reference sequence).

The chain has TRBV5-1 and TRBJ1-1; the D gene is possibly TRBD1 (6 bases). V lost 4 bases and J 1 base, leaving 11 bases between the germline ends. Germline V gene sequence: CDR1 SGHRS, CDR2 YFSETQ. This CDR3 is built from 14 residues. CDR3 amino acids: CASSGKQGNTEAFF. The CDR3 bases are TGCGCCAGCAGCGGGAAACAGGGGAACACTGAAGCTTTCTTT.